This TCR beta chain comes out of a study of cytomegalovirus exposure and HLA in healthy donors. The overall study: Both the 120 validation repertoires and the roughly 700 first-cohort repertoires used the same platform, as reported by a later analysis.

Between the trimmed V and J ends, which lost 7 bases and 4 bases, there was a span of 16 bases. Germline V gene lookup returns CDR1 SQVTM and CDR2 ANQGSEA. The CDR3 totals 13 residues. Only in-frame clones appear in the TCRdb table, and some are missing; sequencing was by immunoSEQ multiplex PCR. Of about 66,000 clones listed, approximately 97% are singletons. The rearrangement joins TRBV29-1 to TRBJ1-1, with a weak D call TRBD1 (5 bases). The clonotype originates from a young woman in good health and CMV-seropositive. Sequenced input: PBMCs. CDR3 sequence reads: CSGDQGGPTEAFF. The CDR3 DNA is TGCAGCGGCGACCAGGGTGGGCCCACTGAAGCTTTCTTT. Based on the CDR3 plus reference TRBV29-1 and TRBJ1-1, the full variable domain is SAVISQKPSRDICQRGTSLTIQCQVDSQVTMMFWYRQQPGQSLTLIATANQGSEATYESGFVIDKFPISRPNLTFSTLTVSNMSPEDSSIYLCSGDQGGPTEAFFGQGTRLTVV.